The next 22 T cell receptor beta chains were all read from a single sample in a study of cytomegalovirus exposure and HLA in healthy donors. Method: immunoSEQ multiplex PCR; TCRdb's copy keeps in-frame clones and lacks some. The table includes about 330,000 clones, 75% to 90% detected once. Material for sequencing was PBMCs. All receptors derive from a woman aged 25-40 years in good health and CMV-seropositive.

The chain is built from TRBV5-1 and TRBJ2-2; D possibly corresponds to TRBD1 (6 bases). Trimming took 2 bases from V and 6 from J, leaving 8 bases between them. CDR1 and CDR2 (germline): SGHRS, YFSETQ. The CDR3 runs to 13 residues. The CDR3 loop is CASSLTGSGELFF. DNA of the CDR3: TGCGCCAGCAGCTTAACAGGGTCCGGGGAGCTGTTTTTT.

With respect to this clone: The same CDR3 also results from other DNA sequences found in this sample. The chain links TRBV4-3 to TRBJ2-7; no definite D call. Germline V CDR1 and CDR2: LGHNA, YSLEER. The CDR3 contains 14 residues. Trimming pared 1 base from V and 0 bases from J, leaving 7 bases between. Here the CDR3 reads CASSQAWVSYEQYF. CDR3 DNA sequence: TGCGCCAGCAGCCAAGCGTGGGTCTCCTACGAGCAGTACTTC.

This chain links TRBV27 with TRBJ1-5, with D possibly being TRBD1 (6 bases). The V end lost 3 bases, the J end lost 6 bases, and 15 bases lay between the germline ends. The germline CDR1 and CDR2 sequences are MNHEY and SMNVEV (reference sequence). This CDR3 region has 15 residues. The CDR3 DNA sequence: TGTGCCAGCAGTTTTGACGGGGGGCCGGGTCAGCCCCAGCATTTT. Protein sequence: CASSFDGGPGQPQHF.

The rearrangement joins TRBV28 to TRBJ1-5, with 7 bases that match TRBD1. CDR3 length: 16 residues. The V segment lost 3 bases and the J segment 7 bases; nucleotides outside the gene matches: 12. The germline gives CDR1 MDHEN, CDR2 SYDVKM. The CDR3 DNA reads as TGTGCCAGCAGTTTCCTAGGGCAGGGGGATCAGCAGCCCCAGCATTTT. This sequence encodes CASSFLGQGDQQPQHF.

In nucleotides, the CDR3 is TGTGCCAGCAGTACTCCAGGGCAGTTCTTC. It yields the protein CASSTPGQFF. V gene TRBV6-1 combines with J gene TRBJ2-1; unclear D gene. Germline values: CDR1 MNHNS, CDR2 SASEGT. Trimming left V 5 bases short and J 12 bases short, with 8 bases between. The CDR3 covers 10 residues.

This clone showed up just once. J is TRBJ2-7 and V is TRBV6-1; 7 bases line up with TRBD1. The germline CDR1 and CDR2 sequences are MNHNS and SASEGT. There are 15 residues in the CDR3. The V gene end was trimmed by 6 bases and the J gene end by 0 bases; junction bases not matched to a gene: 8. The CDR3 bases are TGTGCCAGCAGAGGTTCGGGACAGTACTCCTACGAGCAGTACTTC. This codes for CASRGSGQYSYEQYF.

The chain joins TRBV6-6 to TRBJ2-7; TRBD2 matches at 13 bases. Unmatched junction bases numbered 10, after V lost 8 bases and J lost 6 bases. In germline, CDR1 is MNHNY, CDR2 SVGAGI (reference sequence). This CDR3 contains 15 residues. The DNA of the CDR3 is TGTGCCAGCCTTGACCCGGGACTAGCGGGATTCGAGCAGTACTTC. Translating gives CASLDPGLAGFEQYF.

This clone was picked up a small number of times. V usage is TRBV30 and J usage is TRBJ1-2; D is undetermined. Trimming shortened V by 0 bases and J by 6 bases, and 14 bases separated the two germline ends. Germline V lookup: CDR1 GTSNPN, CDR2 SVGIG (reference sequence). This CDR3 contains 14 residues. DNA for the CDR3: TGTGCCTGGAGTGTACGAATTGGGGTTCATGGCTACACCTTC. Translating it yields CAWSVRIGVHGYTF.

The J gene is TRBJ1-5, the V gene TRBV11-1; no clear D gene. The ends were cut back, 0 bases at V and 4 bases at J, with 4 bases in the middle. CDR1 is SGHAT and CDR2 is FQDESV in the germline V gene (reference sequence). The CDR3 extends over 13 amino acids. The CDR3 sequence: CASSLADNQPQHF. CDR3 DNA: TGTGCCAGCAGCTTAGCGGATAATCAGCCCCAGCATTTT.

The rearrangement links TRBV28 to TRBJ1-2; weak D call: TRBD1 (6 bases). The CDR3 has 14 residues. Germline-derived CDR1 and CDR2 are MDHEN and SYDVKM. V lost 5 bases to trimming and J lost 6 bases, with 16 bases between them. As DNA, the CDR3 is TGTGCCAGCAGTGTCACAGGGTATAGGGATGGCTACACCTTC. This sequence encodes CASSVTGYRDGYTF.

The chain has TRBV6-5 and TRBJ2-7; TRBD1 matches 7 bases. Per the germline V gene, CDR1 is MNHEY and CDR2 is SVGAGI. The CDR3 loop spans 15 amino acids. J was trimmed by 3 bases and V by 5 bases; bases with no gene match: 10. The CDR3 coding sequence is TGTGCCAGCAGTCCCAGGACAGGAGCCATCTACGAGCAGTACTTC. Translation: CASSPRTGAIYEQYF.

V is TRBV28 and J is TRBJ2-5, with D possibly being TRBD2 (6 bases). The CDR3 runs to 15 residues. The V gene's germline CDR1 is MDHEN and CDR2 SYDVKM. V lost 5 bases to trimming and J lost 0 bases, with 13 bases between them. The CDR3 DNA is TGTGCCAGCAGTAATCTCCGGGACTACCAAGAGACCCAGTACTTC. Amino acid sequence: CASSNLRDYQETQYF.

V usage is TRBV11-1 and J usage is TRBJ2-2; tentative D call: TRBD1 (6 bases). CDR3 length: 15 residues. CDR1 and CDR2 (germline): SGHAT, FQDESV (reference sequence). Trimming cost V 5 bases and J 0 bases, with 10 bases left between them. CDR3 sequence reads: CASSRTDSNTGELFF. The CDR3 coding sequence is TGTGCCAGCAGCCGGACAGACTCGAACACCGGGGAGCTGTTTTTT. The entire variable domain, with the rest obtained from reference TRBV11-1 and TRBJ2-2, is as follows: EAEVAQSPRYKITEKSQAVAFWCDPISGHATLYWYRQILGQGPELLVQFQDESVVDDSQLPKDRFSAERLKGVDSTLKIQPAELGDSAMYLCASSRTDSNTGELFFGEGSRLTVL.

CDR3 region: CASRVEGGYEQYF. For the CDR3, the DNA is TGCGCCAGCAGGGTTGAGGGGGGCTACGAGCAGTACTTC. The gene calls are TRBV5-1 and TRBJ2-7, with D possibly being TRBD1 or TRBD2 (6 bases each). Trimming removed 5 bases from V and 3 bases from J, with 12 bases in between. Germline V gene lookup returns CDR1 SGHRS and CDR2 YFSETQ. The CDR3 covers 13 residues.

About this clone: One junction end does not reproduce the germline sequence, and a read error may be involved. The CDR3 region is CASTLSQGGSSYGYTF. DNA of the CDR3: TGTGCCAGCACCTTATCCCAGGGGGGCTCGTCCTATGGCTACACCTTC. V gene TRBV7-9 combines with J gene TRBJ1-2; 7 nucleotides line up with TRBD1. CDR3 size: 16 residues. Looked up from germline, CDR1 is SEHNR and CDR2 is FQNEAQ (reference sequence).

This chain uses TRBV29-1 with TRBJ2-7; D may correspond to TRBD1 or TRBD2 (7 bases each). Germline-derived CDR1 and CDR2 are SQVTM and ANQGSEA. The CDR3 sequence is 15 residues long. V lost 1 base and J lost 6, with 19 bases in between. The DNA for the CDR3 is TGCAGCGTTGAAGGTGAAAGGGGCAGGGGGGGCGAGCAGTACTTC. It codes for CSVEGERGRGGEQYF.

The V call is TRBV6-5, the J call TRBJ2-1, with 14 bases matching TRBD2. Losses at the gene ends were 4 bases for V and 9 bases for J; bases not matched to a gene: 8. Germline CDR1 is MNHEY and CDR2 is SVGAGI. The CDR3 runs to 16 residues. The DNA of the CDR3 is TGTGCCAGCAGTTTCGGACTAGCGGGAGGTGACGCTGAGCAGTTCTTC. It encodes CASSFGLAGGDAEQFF.

The rearrangement joins TRBV5-1 to TRBJ2-5, with TRBD2 identical over 8 bases. Germline V lookup: CDR1 SGHRS, CDR2 YFSETQ. The CDR3 runs 14 residues. V lost 2 bases and J lost 5; bases outside the gene matches: 5. The DNA of the CDR3 is TGCGCCAGCAGCTTCAAGCGGGGGTGGGAGACCCAGTACTTC. Translating it yields CASSFKRGWETQYF.

The chain recombines TRBV9 with TRBJ2-6; 9 bases match TRBD2. The V gene's germline CDR1 is SGDLS and CDR2 YYNGEE. The trim removed 0 bases at V and 2 bases at J, leaving 9 bases unmatched. The CDR3 has 19 amino acids. The CDR3, as DNA: TGTGCCAGCAGCGTAGCCGGTAGCGGGAGAGGGGCTGGGGCCAACGTCCTGACTTTC. It is translated as CASSVAGSGRGAGANVLTF.

This chain joins TRBV10-3 and TRBJ2-7; TRBD1 matches at 8 bases. This CDR3 is built from 14 residues. After removal of 6 bases from V and 3 bases from J, the junction contained 7 bases not matched to a gene. CDR1 is ENHRY and CDR2 is SYGVKD in the germline V gene. CDR3 protein: CAIRGTGTFYEQYF. CDR3 bases: TGTGCCATCAGGGGGACAGGTACATTCTACGAGCAGTACTTC.

The genes are TRBV18 and TRBJ1-6; TRBD1 agrees at 7 bases. Germline lookup yields CDR1 KGHSH and CDR2 LQKENI. After removal of 3 bases from V and 4 bases from J, the junction contained 6 bases not matched to a gene. The CDR3 length is 16 residues. The CDR3 spells CASSPDGTEYNSPLHF. The CDR3 DNA is TGTGCCAGCTCACCGGACGGGACAGAATATAATTCACCCCTCCACTTT.

The V call is TRBV6-5, the J call TRBJ1-3, with TRBD1 identical over 7 bases. After removal of 8 bases from V and 3 bases from J, the junction contained 4 bases not matched to a gene. This CDR3 spans 13 amino acids. CDR1 and CDR2 from the germline V gene are MNHEY and SVGAGI. The CDR3 sequence is CASGQVRGNTIYF. The CDR3 nucleotides are TGTGCCAGCGGACAGGTCCGTGGAAACACCATATATTTT.